The rows below give T cell receptor beta chains drawn from one sample of a study of blood T cell repertoires in COVID-19. Using immunoSEQ multiplex PCR, the repertoire was profiled, and TCRdb retains in-frame clones only, with some absent. The profile shows about 210,000 clones, approximately 85% of them singletons. Source material: peripheral blood. The receptors were gathered from a middle-aged man with COVID-19, enrolled during active disease. CDR3s include the opening cysteine and the closing phenylalanine or tryptophan. D genes are given only for firm matches. Clone size appears in some rows only: once, few, many, or a class for an expanded clone.

TRBJ2-2,NA,14,NA,TRBV30,TGTGCCTGGAGCCCGACAGGGAACACCGGGGAGCTGTTTTTT,CAWSPTGNTGELFF
TRBJ2-3,NA,14,NA,TRBV3-1/TRBV3-2,TGTGCCAGCAGCCTCGCTACTCGCACAGATACGCAGTATTTT,CASSLATRTDTQYF
TRBJ2-1,NA,16,TRBD2,TRBV10-1,TGCGCCAGCAGGACCCGACTAGCGGGGGGCCCAAGTGAGCAGTTCTTC,CASRTRLAGGPSEQFF
TRBJ1-1,NA,15,NA,TRBV5-1,TGCGCCAGCAGCTTGGTAACAGGCGTAAGCACTGAAGCTTTCTTT,CASSLVTGVSTEAFF
TRBJ2-5,NA,15,TRBD2,TRBV10-3,TGTGCCATCAGTAGCACTAGCGGGGGGGCAGAGACCCAGTACTTC,CAISSTSGGAETQYF
TRBJ2-6,NA,16,NA,TRBV4-3,TGCGCCAGCAGCCAAGAACTGGGGCCTGGGGCCAACGTCCTGACTTTC,CASSQELGPGANVLTF
TRBJ1-4,NA,15,TRBD1,TRBV7-9,TGTGCCAGCAGCTTGGAAGGGACAGTCAATGAAAAACTGTTTTTT,CASSLEGTVNEKLFF
TRBJ2-7,NA,14,TRBD1,TRBV18,TGTGCCAGCTCACCGGGACAGGGGTATTACGAGCAGTACTTC,CASSPGQGYYEQYF
TRBJ1-2,NA,14,NA,TRBV3-1/TRBV3-2,TGTGCCAGCAGCCAAGATCATAGCCTCTATGGCTACACCTTC,CASSQDHSLYGYTF
TRBJ1-1,NA,13,NA,TRBV6-5,TGTGCCAGCACCACGATCGGGAACACTGAAGCTTTCTTT,CASTTIGNTEAFF
TRBJ2-1,NA,15,NA,TRBV5-1,TGCGCCAGCAGCTTGCAGGGAAGCTCCTACAATGAGCAGTTCTTC,CASSLQGSSYNEQFF
TRBJ1-2,NA,12,NA,TRBV6-5,TGTGCCAGCATGGTGGGGCACTATGGCTACACCTTC,CASMVGHYGYTF
TRBJ2-1,NA,14,NA,TRBV7-8,TGTGCCAGCAGCATAGGAGTCAAGTACAATGAGCAGTTCTTC,CASSIGVKYNEQFF
TRBJ2-5,NA,12,NA,TRBV3-1/TRBV3-2,TGTGCCAGCAGCCAACGATACGGGACCCAGTACTTC,CASSQRYGTQYF
TRBJ1-2,NA,17,NA,TRBV23-1,TGCGCCAGCAAACGACCCCTAGGAAGATTGACTAACTATGGCTACACCTTC,CASKRPLGRLTNYGYTF
TRBJ1-2,few,15,NA,TRBV19,TGTGCCAGTAGTATAGATTCCAACAGGGTGGAAGGCTACACCTTC,CASSIDSNRVEGYTF
TRBJ2-5,NA,17,TRBD2,TRBV4-2,TGTGCCAGCAGCCAAGCCACTAGCGGGGGGGCCGGAGAGACCCAGTACTTC,CASSQATSGGAGETQYF
TRBJ1-1,NA,15,NA,TRBV28,TGTGCCAGCACCCTCGGGCAGGGGCGTTTCTCTGAAGCTTTCTTT,CASTLGQGRFSEAFF
TRBJ2-2,NA,16,TRBD1,TRBV6-2/TRBV6-3,TGTGCCAGCAGTTACCCCGGGACAGCGAACACCGGGGAGCTGTTTTTT,CASSYPGTANTGELFF
TRBJ1-1,few,15,TRBD1,TRBV10-3,TGTGCCATCAGTGGGGGCGGGACAGCGAACACTGAAGCTTTCTTT,CAISGGGTANTEAFF
TRBJ2-1,NA,15,NA,TRBV5-1,TGCGCCAGCAGCTTGGAACAAGAGGAGTGGAATGAGCAGTTCTTC,CASSLEQEEWNEQFF
TRBJ2-2,NA,14,NA,TRBV28,TGTGCCAGCCAGCGTGGGTTACTCACCGGGGAGCTGTTTTTT,CASQRGLLTGELFF
TRBJ2-7,NA,16,TRBD1,TRBV7-8,TGTGCCAGCAGCTTAGCAGGACAGGGGGCTCCATACGAGCAGTACTTC,CASSLAGQGAPYEQYF
TRBJ2-1,NA,13,TRBD2,TRBV7-3,TGTGCCAGCAGCCTCCCGGGACTAGCTTTCCAGTTCTTC,CASSLPGLAFQFF
TRBJ1-5,NA,15,NA,TRBV19,TGTGCCAGTAGCACCTCCTGGCAGGGAAATCAGCCCCAGCATTTT,CASSTSWQGNQPQHF
TRBJ1-6,NA,14,TRBD1,TRBV2,TGTGCCAGCAGTGATAGACAGGGAAATTCACCCCTCCACTTT,CASSDRQGNSPLHF
TRBJ2-3,NA,16,TRBD2,TRBV7-8,TGTGCCAGCAGGGGCGAGCGGGGGGGATACACAGATACGCAGTATTTT,CASRGERGGYTDTQYF
TRBJ2-1,NA,14,NA,TRBV2,TGTGCCAGCAGTTTAGTCAGGGTAGGCAATGAGCAGTTCTTC,CASSLVRVGNEQFF
TRBJ2-1,NA,15,TRBD1,TRBV5-1,TGCGCCAGCAGCGGAACAGGGGGCCCCTACAATGAGCAGTTCTTC,CASSGTGGPYNEQFF
TRBJ1-2,NA,14,NA,TRBV4-1,TGCGCCAGCAGCCGAGTGGGAGCCGACTATGGCTACACCTTC,CASSRVGADYGYTF
TRBJ2-2,NA,14,TRBD2,TRBV3-1/TRBV3-2,TGTGCCAGCAGAGAGCGGGGAAACACCGGGGAGCTGTTTTTT,CASRERGNTGELFF
TRBJ1-2,NA,13,NA,TRBV12-3/TRBV12-4,TGTGCCAGCACCCGGGACACGAACTATGGCTACACCTTC,CASTRDTNYGYTF
TRBJ2-3,NA,16,NA,TRBV9,TGTGCCAGCAGCGCCCTGACTAGTTTGGGGCAGTATACGCAGTATTTT,CASSALTSLGQYTQYF
TRBJ1-4,NA,14,TRBD1,TRBV7-9,TGTGCCAGCAGCTCGACAGGGGGCTTTGAAAAACTGTTTTTT,CASSSTGGFEKLFF
TRBJ2-2,NA,18,TRBD2,TRBV3-1/TRBV3-2,TGTGCCAGCAGCCGCCTCACTAGCGGGGGGGCTTCTGAACGGGAGCTGTTTTTT,CASSRLTSGGASERELFF
TRBJ2-7,NA,14,TRBD2,TRBV11-2,TGTGCCAGCAGCTTAAGCGGGGTAACCTACGAGCAGTACTTC,CASSLSGVTYEQYF
TRBJ2-7,NA,12,NA,TRBV12-3/TRBV12-4,TGTGCCAGCAGTATAACAGTTTACGAGCAGTACTTC,CASSITVYEQYF
TRBJ1-3,NA,14,TRBD1,TRBV4-1,TGCGCCAGCAGCCGGGGACAGACTGGAAACACCATATATTTT,CASSRGQTGNTIYF
TRBJ2-5,NA,13,NA,TRBV6-5,TGTGCCAGCTCGGTCCGGAGCGTAGAGACCCAGTACTTC,CASSVRSVETQYF
TRBJ2-4,NA,14,TRBD2,TRBV5-1,TGCGCCAGCAGCGGATTAGCGGGAGAAAACATTCAGTACTTC,CASSGLAGENIQYF
TRBJ2-7,NA,13,NA,TRBV4-1,TGCGCCAGCAGCCAAGAACTTACCTACGAGCAGTACTTC,CASSQELTYEQYF
TRBJ2-3,NA,17,NA,TRBV7-2,TGTGCCAGCAGCTTGGGATATAGCGGCCTTAGCACAGATACGCAGTATTTT,CASSLGYSGLSTDTQYF
TRBJ2-7,NA,14,NA,TRBV4-1,TGCGCCAGCAGCCAAGCACAGGATGACTACGAGCAGTACTTC,CASSQAQDDYEQYF
TRBJ2-1,once,16,TRBD1,TRBV15,TGTGCCACCAGCAGACCAACAGGGGTCTCCTACAATGAGCAGTTCTTC,CATSRPTGVSYNEQFF
TRBJ1-2,NA,17,TRBD1,TRBV10-2,TGCGCCAGCTTGGGACAGCCGGGACAGGCAGCTAACTATGGCTACACCTTC,CASLGQPGQAANYGYTF
TRBJ1-2,NA,15,NA,TRBV7-8,TGTGCCAGCAGCTTCCTTGACACGACGGTCTATGGCTACACCTTC,CASSFLDTTVYGYTF
TRBJ2-1,NA,12,NA,TRBV12-3/TRBV12-4,TGTGCCAGCAAGATCGGGGGTGTTGAGCAGTTCTTC,CASKIGGVEQFF
TRBJ1-5,NA,15,NA,TRBV6-2/TRBV6-3,TGTGCCAGCAGTTACTCTGTGTCCGGCAATCAGCCCCAGCATTTT,CASSYSVSGNQPQHF
TRBJ2-2,few,16,NA,TRBV5-1,TGCGCCAGCAGCTACCGAACTAGCCTTAACACCGGGGAGCTGTTTTTT,CASSYRTSLNTGELFF
TRBJ1-1,NA,13,NA,TRBV7-9,TGTGCCAGCAGCAGCGGGTCGAACACTGAAGCTTTCTTT,CASSSGSNTEAFF
TRBJ2-3,NA,17,TRBD2,TRBV7-9,TGTGCCAGCAGCGGCTGGACTAGCGGGGGCAACACAGATACGCAGTATTTT,CASSGWTSGGNTDTQYF
TRBJ1-2,NA,18,NA,TRBV19,TGTGCCAGTAGTATACGGGAAAAGGCGGCCCGCCTATCCCATGGCTACACCTTC,CASSIREKAARLSHGYTF
TRBJ1-4,NA,16,TRBD1,TRBV15,TGTGCCACCAGTCTTAAATGGCCCGGACAGGGTGAAAAACTGTTTTTT,CATSLKWPGQGEKLFF
TRBJ2-3,NA,18,TRBD1,TRBV29-1,TGCAGCGTTGGTGGCCCGGGACAGGGGGCCCGTTGGGCAGATACGCAGTATTTT,CSVGGPGQGARWADTQYF
TRBJ1-4,NA,15,NA,TRBV7-9,TGTGCCAGCAGCTTTTACAGGGATCGAGGTGAAAAACTGTTTTTT,CASSFYRDRGEKLFF
TRBJ1-2,few,13,NA,TRBV18,TGTGCCAGCTCACCAATGGCAGGGGATGGCTACACCTTC,CASSPMAGDGYTF
TRBJ1-3,NA,15,TRBD1,TRBV2,TGTGCCAGCAGGGGGACAGGGCTTGCTGGAAACACCATATATTTT,CASRGTGLAGNTIYF
TRBJ2-7,NA,12,TRBD2,TRBV3-1/TRBV3-2,TGTGCCAGCAGCCAAGATAAAGCGGGGCGGAATTTC,CASSQDKAGRNF
TRBJ2-7,NA,16,TRBD1,TRBV28,TGTGCCAGCAGTCTACGACAGGGTGTCCTGGACTACGAGCAGTACTTC,CASSLRQGVLDYEQYF